A selection of T cell receptor beta chains follows, all from one sample in a study of blood T cell repertoires in COVID-19. The table came from immunoSEQ multiplex PCR; TCRdb's copy has only in-frame clones and leaves some out. Altogether approximately 81,000 clones are present, around 92% being singletons, with the ten largest covering 1.5% to 2%. Input material: peripheral blood. The receptors here all came from a woman in her forties or fifties in a cohort sampled during active COVID-19. The CDR3 runs from the conserved cysteine through the conserved F or W. Each record gives: D gene, V gene, clone size, J gene, CDR3 length, CDR3 protein, CDR3 DNA. A D gene is named only where the DNA matches it firmly. Expanded clones are given a class, and other clones once, few, many or no size at all.

TRBD1	TRBV7-3	-	TRBJ2-2	15	CASSSGTGVTGELFF	TGTGCCAGCAGCTCCGGGACAGGGGTAACCGGGGAGCTGTTTTTT
TRBD1	TRBV12-3/TRBV12-4	-	TRBJ2-7	12	CASRDRGYEQYF	TGTGCCAGCAGAGACAGGGGGTACGAGCAGTACTTC
-	TRBV10-3	-	TRBJ1-2	13	CAISEYSSYGYTF	TGTGCCATCAGTGAGTACAGCTCCTATGGCTACACCTTC
TRBD1	TRBV28	-	TRBJ2-2	21	CASSFLKGQGIPLISTGELFF	TGTGCCAGCAGTTTCCTAAAGGGACAGGGGATACCTTTAATCAGCACCGGGGAGCTGTTTTTT
-	TRBV7-6	-	TRBJ2-3	16	CASSSLGPTGADTQYF	TGTGCCAGCAGCTCACTTGGACCAACGGGGGCAGATACGCAGTATTTT
-	TRBV10-2	-	TRBJ2-7	13	CASSPQGYYEQYF	TGCGCCAGCAGCCCACAGGGCTACTACGAGCAGTACTTC
-	TRBV27	-	TRBJ1-2	15	CASRAVSGANYGYTF	TGTGCCAGCAGGGCGGTGAGCGGAGCAAACTATGGCTACACCTTC
TRBD2	TRBV28	-	TRBJ2-3	17	CASSQPGTSPLGDTQYF	TGTGCCAGCAGTCAACCCGGGACTAGCCCTCTGGGAGATACGCAGTATTTT
TRBD1	TRBV6-5	-	TRBJ1-2	15	CASSYDRGQDYGYTF	TGTGCCAGCAGTTACGACAGGGGGCAAGACTATGGCTACACCTTC
-	TRBV19	few	TRBJ2-6	12	CASNDRANVLTF	TGTGCCAGCAACGACAGGGCCAACGTCCTGACTTTC
-	TRBV6-5	-	TRBJ2-5	14	CASSPRKTGETQYF	TGTGCCAGCAGTCCCAGAAAGACGGGAGAGACCCAGTACTTC
TRBD1	TRBV30	-	TRBJ1-2	14	CAWSRGPVVYGYTF	TGTGCCTGGAGTAGGGGGCCAGTGGTCTATGGCTACACCTTC
-	TRBV12-3/TRBV12-4	-	TRBJ1-2	13	CASSFGRGYGYTF	TGTGCCAGCAGTTTCGGCAGGGGCTATGGCTACACCTTC
TRBD1	TRBV27	-	TRBJ1-4	13	CASRPQGGEKLFF	TGTGCCAGCAGGCCACAGGGGGGTGAAAAACTGTTTTTT
-	TRBV6-4	-	TRBJ2-2	14	CASRREASAGELFF	TGTGCCAGCAGAAGGGAAGCTAGCGCCGGGGAGCTGTTTTTT
TRBD2	TRBV28	-	TRBJ2-2	17	CASSLLAGGVDTGELFF	TGTGCCAGCAGTTTGCTGGCGGGAGGAGTCGACACCGGGGAGCTGTTTTTT
-	TRBV10-1	-	TRBJ2-7	15	CASSPTYSRNDEQYF	TGCGCCAGCAGTCCCACCTATAGCCGTAACGACGAGCAGTACTTC
TRBD1	TRBV7-2	-	TRBJ1-3	15	CASSFTGGAGNTIYF	TGTGCCAGCAGCTTTACAGGGGGCGCCGGAAACACCATATATTTT
TRBD1	TRBV10-3	-	TRBJ2-7	15	CAISDSRGLSSEQYF	TGTGCCATCAGTGACTCGAGGGGGCTGTCAAGCGAGCAGTACTTC
TRBD2	TRBV18	-	TRBJ2-7	18	CASSSTQVFSGDRYEQYF	TGTGCCAGCTCATCTACCCAAGTCTTTAGCGGGGACCGCTACGAGCAGTACTTC
-	TRBV2	-	TRBJ1-1	13	CASSTESGTEAFF	TGTGCCAGCAGCACCGAGAGCGGCACTGAAGCTTTCTTT
TRBD2	TRBV3-1/TRBV3-2	-	TRBJ2-1	17	CASSQASGRARGNEQFF	TGTGCCAGCAGCCAAGCCAGCGGGAGGGCTCGTGGGAATGAGCAGTTCTTC
TRBD2	TRBV4-2	-	TRBJ2-5	18	CASSQGALRGGGEETQYF	TGTGCCAGCAGCCAAGGGGCCCTCCGCGGGGGAGGAGAAGAGACCCAGTACTTC
TRBD2	TRBV7-3	-	TRBJ2-1	14	CASSLSGRANEQFF	TGTGCCAGCAGCTTAAGCGGGAGGGCAAATGAGCAGTTCTTC
-	TRBV6-2/TRBV6-3	-	TRBJ2-6	13	CASSYGGANVLTF	TGTGCCAGCAGTTACGGCGGGGCCAACGTCCTGACTTTC
-	TRBV19	-	TRBJ1-4	15	CASRTHRTTNEKLFF	TGTGCCAGTAGGACACACAGGACAACTAATGAAAAACTGTTTTTT
-	TRBV5-4	-	TRBJ2-7	13	CASSLDYSYEQYF	TGTGCCAGCAGCCTGGACTACTCCTACGAGCAGTACTTC
TRBD1	TRBV5-1	-	TRBJ2-1	19	CASSLEAQGALKTYNEQFF	TGCGCCAGCAGCTTGGAGGCACAGGGGGCTTTAAAGACCTACAATGAGCAGTTCTTC
TRBD2	TRBV19	-	TRBJ2-2	17	CASSRKTGTSGLGELFF	TGTGCCAGTAGTAGAAAAACCGGGACTAGCGGGCTCGGGGAGCTGTTTTTT
-	TRBV7-8	-	TRBJ1-4	17	CASSPRTASATNEKLFF	TGTGCCAGCAGCCCAAGGACAGCATCTGCAACTAATGAAAAACTGTTTTTT
-	TRBV29-1	-	TRBJ1-6	11	CSVEDERRVHF	TGCAGCGTTGAAGATGAGCGCCGGGTCCACTTT
TRBD2	TRBV11-2	-	TRBJ2-7	18	CASSSSGLAGGWAYEQYF	TGTGCCAGCAGCTCCTCTGGACTAGCGGGAGGTTGGGCCTACGAGCAGTACTTC
TRBD2	TRBV28	-	TRBJ2-1	14	CASIKAGGYTEQFF	TGTGCCAGCATCAAAGCGGGAGGGTACACTGAGCAGTTCTTC
-	TRBV27	-	TRBJ2-1	17	CASSRSPPTYPRNEQFF	TGTGCCAGCAGTCGTTCCCCTCCTACCTACCCCCGCAATGAGCAGTTCTTC
-	TRBV4-2	-	TRBJ2-6	17	CASSQDPGAAGANVLTF	TGTGCCAGCAGCCAAGATCCAGGGGCGGCCGGGGCCAACGTCCTGACTTTC
TRBD1	TRBV3-1/TRBV3-2	-	TRBJ2-5	14	CASRQRDREETQYF	TGTGCCAGCAGGCAGAGGGACAGGGAGGAGACCCAGTACTTC